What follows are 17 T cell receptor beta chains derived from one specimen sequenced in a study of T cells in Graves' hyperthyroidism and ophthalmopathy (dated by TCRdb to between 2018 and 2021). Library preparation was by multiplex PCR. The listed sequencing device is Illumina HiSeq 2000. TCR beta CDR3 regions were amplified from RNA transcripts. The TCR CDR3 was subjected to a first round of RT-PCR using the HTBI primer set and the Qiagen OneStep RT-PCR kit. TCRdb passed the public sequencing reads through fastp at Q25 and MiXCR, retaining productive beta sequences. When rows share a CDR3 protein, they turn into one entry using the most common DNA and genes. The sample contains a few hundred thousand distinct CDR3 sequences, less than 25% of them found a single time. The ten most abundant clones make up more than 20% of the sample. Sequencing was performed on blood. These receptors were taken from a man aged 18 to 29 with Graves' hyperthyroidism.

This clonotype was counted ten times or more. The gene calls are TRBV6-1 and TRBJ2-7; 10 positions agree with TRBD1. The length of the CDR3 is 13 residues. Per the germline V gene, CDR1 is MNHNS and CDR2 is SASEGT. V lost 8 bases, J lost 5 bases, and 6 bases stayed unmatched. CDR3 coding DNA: TGTGCCAGCCCAAGACAGGGGGCAGACGAGCAGTACTTC. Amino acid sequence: CASPRQGADEQYF.

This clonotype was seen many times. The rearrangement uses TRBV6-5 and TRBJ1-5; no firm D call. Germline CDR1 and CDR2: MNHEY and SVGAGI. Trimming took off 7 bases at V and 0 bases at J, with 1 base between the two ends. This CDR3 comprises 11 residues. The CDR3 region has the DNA TGTGCCAGCACTAGCAATCAGCCCCAGCATTTT. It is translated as CASTSNQPQHF.

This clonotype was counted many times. The CDR3 DNA reads as TGTGCCAGCAGCTTAGTATATGGCCGGAGTGGGGTAGGGGAGACCCAGTACTTC. It is translated as CASSLVYGRSGVGETQYF. The chain couples TRBV7-8 to TRBJ2-5; D not resolved. Per the germline V gene, CDR1 is SGHVS and CDR2 is FQNEAQ. Trimming cost V 1 base and J 5 bases, with 23 bases left between them. CDR3 size: 18 residues.

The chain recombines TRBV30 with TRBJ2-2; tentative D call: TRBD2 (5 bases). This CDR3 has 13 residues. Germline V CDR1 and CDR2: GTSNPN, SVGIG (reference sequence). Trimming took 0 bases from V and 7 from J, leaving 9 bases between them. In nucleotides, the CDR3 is TGTGCCTGGAGTGTACACGGGGACGGGGAGCTGTTTTTT. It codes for CAWSVHGDGELFF. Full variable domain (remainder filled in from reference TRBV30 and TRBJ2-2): SQTIHQWPATLVQPVGSPLSLECTVEGTSNPNLYWYRQAAGRGLQLLFYSVGIGQISSEVPQNLSASRPQDRQFILSSKKLLLSDSGFYLCAWSVHGDGELFFGEGSRLTVL.

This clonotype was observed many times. CDR3 DNA: TGTGCCAGCAGCTCCTCACCTTCGGGAGGCTACACCTTC. It codes for CASSSSPSGGYTF. The chain links TRBV6-2 or TRBV6-3 to TRBJ1-2, with D unresolved. V lost 6 bases and J 8 bases, leaving 16 bases between the germline ends. Germline V gives CDR1 MNHEY, CDR2 SVGEGT. The CDR3 has 13 residues.

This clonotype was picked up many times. The CDR3 here is CASSWNSNSPLHF. The DNA of the CDR3 is TGTGCCAGCAGTTGGAACAGTAATTCACCCCTCCACTTT. The V and J genes are TRBV6-2 or TRBV6-3 and TRBJ1-6; no definite D call. The CDR3 extends over 13 amino acids. V was clipped by 4 bases and J by 6 bases, with 7 bases between them. Germline CDR1 and CDR2: MNHEY and SVGEGT.

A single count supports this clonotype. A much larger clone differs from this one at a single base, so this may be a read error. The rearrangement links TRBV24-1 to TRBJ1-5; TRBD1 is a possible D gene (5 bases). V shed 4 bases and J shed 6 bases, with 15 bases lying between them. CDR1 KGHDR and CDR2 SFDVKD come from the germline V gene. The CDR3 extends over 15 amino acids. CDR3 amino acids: CATSDSRDRLQPQHF. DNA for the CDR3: TGTGCCACCAGTGACTCCCGGGACCGTCTTCAGCCCCAGCATTTT.

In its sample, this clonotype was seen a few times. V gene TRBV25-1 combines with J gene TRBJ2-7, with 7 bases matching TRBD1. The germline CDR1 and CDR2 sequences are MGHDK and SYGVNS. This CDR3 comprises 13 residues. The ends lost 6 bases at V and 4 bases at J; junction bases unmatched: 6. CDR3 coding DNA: TGTGCCAGCAGATCGACAGGGACGTACGAGCAGTACTTC. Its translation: CASRSTGTYEQYF.

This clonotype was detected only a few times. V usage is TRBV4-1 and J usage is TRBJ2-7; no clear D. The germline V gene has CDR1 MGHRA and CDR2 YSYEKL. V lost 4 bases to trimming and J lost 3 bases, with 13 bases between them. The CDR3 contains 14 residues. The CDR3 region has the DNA TGCGCCAGCAGCCCGGCGGCTGCCAACTACGAGCAGTACTTC. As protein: CASSPAAANYEQYF.

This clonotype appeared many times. The CDR3: CASSPRLGLVYGYTF. Here the CDR3 DNA reads TGTGCCAGCAGCCCACGATTAGGTCTGGTCTATGGCTACACCTTC. The V call is TRBV7-8, the J call TRBJ1-2; D is unclear. The V end was cut by 5 bases, the J end by 4 bases, with 17 bases between. From germline, CDR1 is SGHVS and CDR2 FQNEAQ. The CDR3 is 15 residues long.

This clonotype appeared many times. CDR3 amino acids: CASSPKGREAFF. CDR3 DNA sequence: TGTGCCAGCAGTCCCAAGGGGAGAGAAGCTTTCTTT. The chain is built from TRBV6-1 and TRBJ1-1, with D maybe TRBD1 (5 bases). V lost 5 bases and J lost 8, with 12 bases in between. The CDR3 sequence is 12 residues long. CDR1 and CDR2 from the germline V gene are MNHNS and SASEGT.

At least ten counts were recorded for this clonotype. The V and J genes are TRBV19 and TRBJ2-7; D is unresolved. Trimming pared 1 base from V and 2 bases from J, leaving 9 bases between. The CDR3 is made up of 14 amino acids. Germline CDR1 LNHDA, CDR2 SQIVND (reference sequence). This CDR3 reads CASSIGGNTYEQYF. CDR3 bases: TGTGCCAGTAGTATAGGGGGAAACACCTACGAGCAGTACTTC.

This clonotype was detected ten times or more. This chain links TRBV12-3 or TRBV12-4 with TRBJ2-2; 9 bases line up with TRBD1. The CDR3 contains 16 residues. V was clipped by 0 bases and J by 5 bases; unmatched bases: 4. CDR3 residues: CASSLAAGTGTGELFF. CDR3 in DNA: TGTGCCAGCAGTTTAGCCGCCGGGACAGGGACCGGGGAGCTGTTTTTT.

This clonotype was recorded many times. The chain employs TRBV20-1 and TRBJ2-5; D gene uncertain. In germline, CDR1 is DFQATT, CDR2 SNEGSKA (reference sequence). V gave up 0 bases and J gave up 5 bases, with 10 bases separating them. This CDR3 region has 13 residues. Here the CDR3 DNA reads TGCAGTGCTAGAGATCGAACAGACGAGACCCAGTACTTC. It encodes CSARDRTDETQYF.

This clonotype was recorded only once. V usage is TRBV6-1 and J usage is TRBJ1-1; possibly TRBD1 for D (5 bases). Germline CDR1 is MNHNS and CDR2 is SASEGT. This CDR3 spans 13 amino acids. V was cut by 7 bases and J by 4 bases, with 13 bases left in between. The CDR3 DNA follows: TGTGCCAGCACCCAAGGGGTGAGCACTGAAGCTTTCTTT. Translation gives CASTQGVSTEAFF.

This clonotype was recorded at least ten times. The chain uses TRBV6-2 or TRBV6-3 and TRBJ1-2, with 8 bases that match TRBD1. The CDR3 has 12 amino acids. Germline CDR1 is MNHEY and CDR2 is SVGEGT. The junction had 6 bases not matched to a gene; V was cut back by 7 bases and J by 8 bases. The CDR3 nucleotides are TGTGCCAGCACCCTTGGGACAGGAGGCTACACCTTC. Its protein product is CASTLGTGGYTF.

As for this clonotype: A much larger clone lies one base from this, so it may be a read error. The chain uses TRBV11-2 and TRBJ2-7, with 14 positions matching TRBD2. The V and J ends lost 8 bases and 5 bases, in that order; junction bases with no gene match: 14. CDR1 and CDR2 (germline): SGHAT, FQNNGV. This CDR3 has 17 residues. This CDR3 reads CASAVTGLAGGQNEQYF. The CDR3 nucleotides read TGTGCCAGCGCAGTAACCGGACTAGCGGGGGGCCAGAACGAGCAGTACTTC.